Presented here are 5 T cell receptor beta chains from one specimen sequenced in a study of blood T cell repertoires in COVID-19. TCRdb keeps only in-frame clones here, not all; method: immunoSEQ multiplex PCR. Among roughly 320,000 clones listed, 65% to 90% were seen once. What was sequenced was peripheral blood. Receptors originate from a human donor in a cohort sampled during active COVID-19.

The rearrangement links TRBV11-2 to TRBJ1-5, with TRBD1 matching 9 bases. CDR1 SGHAT and CDR2 FQNNGV come from the germline V gene. This CDR3 region has 15 residues. The V gene end was trimmed by 1 base and the J gene end by 6 bases; junction bases not matched to a gene: 4. In nucleotides, the CDR3 is TGTGCCAGCAGCTTAGGAACAGGGGGCGGTCAGCCCCAGCATTTT. It yields the protein CASSLGTGGGQPQHF.

The CDR3 protein is CASTQVRGNIQYF. As DNA, the CDR3 is TGTGCCAGTACCCAGGTTCGGGGTAACATTCAGTACTTC. The gene calls are TRBV19 and TRBJ2-4, with D possibly being TRBD2 (5 bases). The CDR3 covers 13 residues. Deletions cut 7 bases from V and 7 bases from J, with 14 bases between. Germline CDR1 LNHDA, CDR2 SQIVND (reference sequence).

The gene calls are TRBV6-5 and TRBJ2-3; the D is unclear. Trimming shortened V by 4 bases and J by 3 bases, and 2 bases separated the two germline ends. CDR1 and CDR2 from the germline V gene are MNHEY and SVGAGI. The CDR3 has 11 residues. CDR3 in amino acids: CASSLTDTQYF. In DNA form, the CDR3 reads TGTGCCAGCAGTTTAACAGATACGCAGTATTTT.

V usage is TRBV20-1 and J usage is TRBJ2-1; D is perhaps TRBD2 (5 bases). The CDR3 is 11 amino acids. Germline V gives CDR1 DFQATT, CDR2 SNEGSKA (reference sequence). V was clipped by 5 bases and J by 10 bases, with 12 bases between them. CDR3 nucleotides: TGCAGTGCTCCTCGGTCGGGGGAGCAGTTCTTC. Its protein is CSAPRSGEQFF.

The chain is built from TRBV7-3 and TRBJ2-5; D remains ambiguous. The CDR3 sequence is 13 residues long. Germline V gene sequence: CDR1 SGHTA, CDR2 FQGTGA. Trimming took 2 bases from V and 2 from J, leaving 6 bases between them. CDR3 region: CASSLGRQETQYF. Here the CDR3 DNA reads TGTGCCAGCAGCTTAGGCCGACAAGAGACCCAGTACTTC.